Below are 22 T cell receptor beta chains sequenced from a single sample in a study of T cells in Graves' hyperthyroidism and ophthalmopathy. Regions amplified from RNA transcripts were the TCR beta CDR3 regions. HTBI primers were the set used in a first-round RT-PCR of the TCR CDR3. TCRdb re-called the multiplex PCR reads with MiXCR, one entry per CDR3 protein. The sample holds about 480,000 distinct CDR3 sequences, less than 25% seen once. Sequences were obtained from blood. These receptors were collected from a woman aged 25 to 39 with Graves' ophthalmopathy.

The CDR3 protein is CASSWDSRSYTF. For the CDR3, the DNA is TGTGCCAGCAGTTGGGACAGCCGAAGCTACACCTTC. This chain joins TRBV7-9 and TRBJ1-2; 7 positions agree with TRBD1. CDR1 is SEHNR and CDR2 is FQNEAQ in the germline V gene (reference sequence). The CDR3 spans 12 residues. The ends lost 6 bases at V and 9 bases at J; junction bases unmatched: 7.

This clonotype has a handful of counts. V and J are TRBV5-1 and TRBJ2-5, with TRBD2 matching over 8 bases. The CDR3 runs 15 residues. The germline CDR1 and CDR2 sequences are SGHRS and YFSETQ. With 0 bases clipped from V and 3 bases from J, the junction kept 4 bases outside the gene matches. The CDR3 here is CASSLVGRAEETQYF. The CDR3 DNA sequence: TGCGCCAGCAGCTTGGTCGGGAGGGCGGAAGAGACCCAGTACTTC.

This clonotype was recorded a few times. This rearrangement joins TRBV6-5 to TRBJ2-7, with 10 bases that match TRBD1. Germline assignment: CDR1 MNHEY and CDR2 SVGAGI. The V gene end was trimmed by 2 bases and the J gene end by 2 bases; junction bases not matched to a gene: 3. This CDR3 has 15 residues. CDR3 in amino acids: CASSYDRGQTYEQYF. For the CDR3, the DNA is TGTGCCAGCAGTTACGACAGGGGGCAAACCTACGAGCAGTACTTC.

This clonotype was picked up many times. CDR3 sequence reads: CASTDRGDQETQYF. CDR3 sequence (DNA): TGTGCCAGCACGGATAGGGGAGACCAAGAGACCCAGTACTTC. The chain uses TRBV2 and TRBJ2-5; D tentatively reads TRBD1 or TRBD2 (5 bases each). Per the germline V gene, CDR1 is SNHLY and CDR2 is FYNNEI. The CDR3 consists of 14 residues. Trimming pared 7 bases from V and 0 bases from J, leaving 12 bases between.

This clonotype was observed many times. The chain links TRBV7-2 to TRBJ1-5, with D unclear. Germline V gene lookup returns CDR1 SGHTA and CDR2 FQGNSA. This CDR3 contains 13 residues. Trimming took 2 bases from V and 6 from J, leaving 8 bases between them. This CDR3 is CASSLNSGQPQHF. CDR3 DNA sequence: TGTGCCAGCAGCTTAAATTCAGGTCAGCCCCAGCATTTT.

This rearrangement joins TRBV24-1 to TRBJ2-5; D call uncertain. V was trimmed by 2 bases and J by 5 bases, leaving 14 bases between them. Germline CDR1 KGHDR, CDR2 SFDVKD. The CDR3 loop spans 15 amino acids. CDR3 residues: CATSDYSGRWETQYF. CDR3 nucleotides: TGTGCCACCAGTGATTACTCCGGCCGGTGGGAGACCCAGTACTTC.

In its sample, this clonotype was seen many times. The rearrangement joins TRBV6-2 or TRBV6-3 to TRBJ2-2, with D perhaps TRBD1 (6 bases). The V end was cut by 5 bases, the J end by 4 bases, with 14 bases between. Per the germline V gene, CDR1 is MNHEY and CDR2 is SVGEGT. This CDR3 region has 15 residues. The CDR3 DNA is TGTGCCAGCAGTCGACAGGCCTCGACCACCGGGGAGCTGTTTTTT. Amino acids: CASSRQASTTGELFF.

This clonotype has ten or more counts. V and J are TRBV4-2 and TRBJ2-2; a weak D match, TRBD1 (6 bases). The CDR3 sequence is 15 residues long. V dropped 6 bases and J dropped 2 bases, with 13 bases sitting between them. Germline V gene sequence: CDR1 LGHNA, CDR2 YNFKEQ. The CDR3 is CASRSRQVNTGELFF. Here the CDR3 DNA reads TGTGCCAGCAGATCGAGACAGGTAAACACCGGGGAGCTGTTTTTT.

This clonotype was counted many times. The V call is TRBV7-2, the J call TRBJ1-6; D is possibly TRBD1 (5 bases). Germline assignment: CDR1 SGHTA and CDR2 FQGNSA. V was trimmed by 0 bases and J by 6 bases, leaving 9 bases between them. CDR3 length: 15 residues. CDR3 coding DNA: TGTGCCAGCAGCTTAGCGGGGCGGTTTAATTCACCCCTCCACTTT. Protein product: CASSLAGRFNSPLHF.

This clonotype has just a few counts. The rearrangement joins TRBV6-4 to TRBJ2-3, with 8 bases lining up with TRBD2. CDR1 is MRHNA, CDR2 SNTAGT, per germline. V trimming: 6 bases; J trimming: 0 bases; junction bases outside the gene matches: 11. The CDR3 totals 17 residues. CDR3: CASRTLGLAGSTDTQYF. The CDR3 region has the DNA TGTGCCAGCAGGACCCTCGGACTAGCCGGGAGCACAGATACGCAGTATTTT.

This CDR3 reads CASSPAGYTEAFF. DNA for the CDR3: TGTGCCAGCAGTCCCGCCGGGTACACTGAAGCTTTCTTT. The rearrangement uses TRBV28 and TRBJ1-1; D gene uncertain. This CDR3 spans 13 amino acids. Trimming stripped 5 bases from V and 3 bases from J, with 10 bases between. Germline values: CDR1 MDHEN, CDR2 SYDVKM. The full variable domain, its missing parts supplied by reference TRBV28 and TRBJ1-1, is DVKVTQSSRYLVKRTGEKVFLECVQDMDHENMFWYRQDPGLGLRLIYFSYDVKMKEKGDIPEGYSVSREKKERFSLILESASTNQTSMYLCASSPAGYTEAFFGQGTRLTVV.

The table lists this clonotype with many counts. The chain is built from TRBV13 and TRBJ2-5, with TRBD2 matching 10 bases. V was clipped by 9 bases and J by 1 base; unmatched bases: 5. CDR3 size: 14 residues. Germline CDR1 is PRHDT and CDR2 is FYEKMQ (reference sequence). CDR3 amino acids: CASTSGEFQETQYF. CDR3 in DNA: TGTGCCAGTACTAGCGGGGAATTCCAAGAGACCCAGTACTTC.

This clonotype was counted ten times or more. The genes are TRBV18 and TRBJ2-7, with a possible D match to TRBD2 (5 bases). Trimming shortened V by 2 bases and J by 3 bases, and 11 bases separated the two germline ends. Germline V CDR1 and CDR2: KGHSH, LQKENI. The length of the CDR3 is 14 residues. Written as DNA, the CDR3 is TGTGCCAGCTCACCAGGGAGTTTCGACTACGAGCAGTACTTC. Its protein is CASSPGSFDYEQYF. Full variable domain (remainder filled in from reference TRBV18 and TRBJ2-7): NAGVMQNPRHLVRRRGQEARLRCSPMKGHSHVYWYRQLPEEGLKFMVYLQKENIIDESGMPKERFSAEFPKEGPSILRIQQVVRGDSAAYFCASSPGSFDYEQYFGPGTRLTVT.

This chain connects TRBV12-3 or TRBV12-4 to TRBJ1-1, with D possibly matching TRBD1 (6 bases). The CDR3 has 16 amino acids. V lost 2 bases and J 3 bases, leaving 16 bases between the germline ends. The DNA of the CDR3 is TGTGCCAGCAGTTTAAGGGGGGCAGTCGAGGACACTGAAGCTTTCTTT. Its protein product is CASSLRGAVEDTEAFF.

This clonotype appeared many times. This rearrangement joins TRBV7-9 to TRBJ2-5, with 10 bases fitting TRBD1. The germline gives CDR1 SEHNR, CDR2 FQNEAQ (reference sequence). This CDR3 contains 14 residues. V was clipped by 4 bases and J by 3 bases; unmatched bases: 2. The CDR3 reads CASSSGTGEETQYF. The DNA for the CDR3 is TGTGCCAGCAGCTCCGGGACAGGGGAAGAGACCCAGTACTTC.

This clonotype was counted ten times or more. The chain joins TRBV7-3 to TRBJ2-2, with D hard to call. V gave up 8 bases and J gave up 1 base, with 14 bases separating them. The CDR3 sequence is 15 residues long. Germline CDR1 and CDR2: SGHTA and FQGTGA. CDR3: CASAVGQMNTGELFF. As DNA, the CDR3 is TGTGCCAGCGCAGTTGGGCAAATGAACACCGGGGAGCTGTTTTTT.

This clonotype was observed many times. The chain links TRBV7-2 to TRBJ2-7; 10 nucleotides agree with TRBD1. The length of the CDR3 is 14 residues. Germline values: CDR1 SGHTA, CDR2 FQGNSA. The V gene end was trimmed by 5 bases and the J gene end by 3 bases; junction bases not matched to a gene: 4. The CDR3 reads CASSPGTGVYEQYF. The CDR3 DNA reads as TGTGCCAGCAGCCCCGGGACAGGGGTCTACGAGCAGTACTTC.

This clonotype was observed many times. The genes are TRBV20-1 and TRBJ2-5, with D possibly being TRBD1 (6 bases). CDR3 size: 13 residues. V was cut by 5 bases and J by 0 bases, with 10 bases left in between. Germline V lookup: CDR1 DFQATT, CDR2 SNEGSKA (reference sequence). CDR3 sequence (DNA): TGCAGTGCTGGACAGTGGGACCAAGAGACCCAGTACTTC. This codes for CSAGQWDQETQYF.

This clonotype has ten or more counts. This sequence joins TRBV6-2 or TRBV6-3 and TRBJ2-7, with 9 bases identical to TRBD1. Looked up from germline, CDR1 is MNHEY and CDR2 is SVGEGT. After removal of 7 bases from V and 5 bases from J, the junction contained 15 bases not matched to a gene. CDR3 length equals 16 residues. Here the CDR3 reads CASMGQGLFTFHEQYF. For the CDR3, the DNA is TGTGCCAGCATGGGACAGGGACTCTTTACGTTCCACGAGCAGTACTTC.

This clonotype was seen at least ten times. One end of the junction fails to match germline, which may point to a read error. The chain combines TRBV12-3 or TRBV12-4 with TRBJ1-1; D is ambiguous. This CDR3 spans 13 amino acids. The CDR3 coding sequence is TGTGCCAGCAGTGACTCGACGAACGCTGAAGCTTTCTTT. Translated, it gives CASSDSTNAEAFF.

The chain has TRBV12-3 or TRBV12-4 and TRBJ1-5; no clear D gene. This CDR3 is built from 13 residues. Between the trimmed V and J ends, which lost 5 bases and 5 bases, there was a span of 10 bases. This chain's CDR3 is CASSRPGDQPQHF. CDR3 bases: TGTGCCAGCAGTCGACCCGGGGATCAGCCCCAGCATTTT.

At least ten counts were recorded for this clonotype. V gene TRBV27 combines with J gene TRBJ1-1; D is unresolved. Trimming left V 3 bases short and J 2 bases short, with 16 bases between. The CDR3 spans 16 residues. Looked up from germline, CDR1 is MNHEY and CDR2 is SMNVEV (reference sequence). CDR3 in amino acids: CASSFQAARPNTEAFF. Here the CDR3 DNA reads TGTGCCAGCAGTTTCCAGGCCGCCAGGCCCAACACTGAAGCTTTCTTT.